These 4 T cell receptor beta chains came from one sample sequenced in a study of shared clonotypes between healthy human individuals. Assay used: immunoSEQ multiplex PCR; TCRdb lists only in-frame clones, some missing. This table holds around 2,100,000 clones, roughly 94% found once. CD8 cells classed as naive were CD45RO-negative and positively selected for CCR7, excluding terminally differentiated effector memory CD45RA+ cells. Sequencing was performed on naive CD8+ T cells sorted from blood. The receptor set was obtained from a man in his late teens or twenties in good health.

The chain recombines TRBV27 with TRBJ2-7, with TRBD1 identical over 8 bases. The CDR3 length is 12 residues. Germline V gene lookup returns CDR1 MNHEY and CDR2 SMNVEV (reference sequence). V lost 7 bases to trimming and J lost 7 bases; unmatched junction nucleotides: 6. The CDR3 here is CASTGQGREQYF. CDR3 DNA sequence: TGTGCCAGCACCGGACAGGGCCGGGAGCAGTACTTC.

The chain is built from TRBV7-9 and TRBJ1-1, with 11 bases aligning to TRBD1. V shed 0 bases, J shed 1 base, and the junction held 1 base outside the gene matches. Germline CDR1 and CDR2: SEHNR and FQNEAQ (reference sequence). This CDR3 comprises 16 residues. CDR3 protein: CASSLAGQGANTEAFF. The CDR3 DNA reads as TGTGCCAGCAGCTTAGCAGGACAGGGGGCGAACACTGAAGCTTTCTTT.

With regard to this clone: This may stem from a read error, because a much larger clone lies one nucleotide away. This sequence joins TRBV7-3 and TRBJ2-2; D is unclear. V was shortened by 5 bases and J by 0 bases, with 1 base between the two germline ends. Germline assignment: CDR1 SGHTA and CDR2 FQGTGA. This CDR3 contains 12 residues. The CDR3: CASSANTGELFF. CDR3 DNA: TGTGCCAGCAGCGCGAACACCGGGGAGCTGTTTTTT.

The J gene is TRBJ2-1, the V gene TRBV28, with D uncertain. This CDR3 has 11 residues. CDR1 and CDR2 from the germline V gene are MDHEN and SYDVKM. The ends were cut back, 6 bases at V and 7 bases at J, with 7 bases in the middle. CDR3 amino acids: CASSDGNEQFF. CDR3 nucleotides: TGTGCCAGCAGCGATGGAAATGAGCAGTTCTTC.